This T cell receptor beta chain was documented in a study of identical twins. A universal primer binding site was introduced by template switching. The final cDNA contained unique molecular identifiers. A single record per CDR3 protein comes from TCRdb applying MiXCR to the 5' RACE reads. Among fewer than 250,000 distinct CDR3 sequences listed, 7% were seen once. Trimming pared 6 bases from V and 4 bases from J, leaving 19 bases between. The CDR3 length is 15 residues. Germline-derived CDR1 and CDR2 are MDHEN and SYDVKM. This clonotype was counted many times. A further study also used this sample, focusing on yellow fever vaccine responses in identical twins.

The gene calls are TRBV28 and TRBJ2-7; D not resolved. The clonotype was recovered from a woman aged 18 to 35 in good health. Sequenced material: memory (CD45RO+) T cells sorted from blood. CDR3 region: CASSLPEVVKYEQYF. CDR3 nucleotides: TGTGCCAGCAGCTTGCCCGAGGTCGTTAAGTACGAGCAGTACTTC. Together with reference TRBV28 and TRBJ2-7, the CDR3 gives the full variable domain: DVKVTQSSRYLVKRTGEKVFLECVQDMDHENMFWYRQDPGLGLRLIYFSYDVKMKEKGDIPEGYSVSREKKERFSLILESASTNQTSMYLCASSLPEVVKYEQYFGPGTRLTVT.